This T cell receptor (beta chain) appears in the sequencing data of a study of post-analysis software for immune sequencing data. The overall study: Progressive-relapsing, secondary progressive and relapsing-remitting multiple sclerosis were among the disease courses included. Study-wide findings and caveats: Same-batch preparations were strongly co-clustered by F measure. Normalized Chao1 diversity was significantly reduced in patients versus controls. In patients, about five TRBV segments were more frequent than in controls, with TRBV5-6, TRBV5-1 and TRBV20-1 among them.

This CDR3 comprises 13 residues. The J segment lost 2 bases and the V segment lost 3 bases, leaving 3 bases of the junction unmatched. CDR1 DFQATT and CDR2 SNEGSKA come from the germline V gene (reference sequence). Unique molecular identifiers featured in each of the TCR beta cDNA libraries. TCRdb re-analysed the PCR reads in MiXCR, keeping a single row per CDR3 protein. Of some 890,000 distinct CDR3 sequences in the sample, around 50% were seen once. This clonotype was counted only a few times. Antigen: not known. The origin of this receptor is a girl aged 10-17 years with multiple sclerosis. The sequenced sample consisted of blood. V gene TRBV20-1 combines with J gene TRBJ2-5; 7 nucleotides align to TRBD1. CDR3 nucleotides: TGCAGTGCTAGTCCCAGGGGGCAAGAGACCCAGTACTTC. This encodes CSASPRGQETQYF.